What follows are 26 T cell receptor beta chains derived from one specimen sequenced in a study of OX40 agonist ivuxolimab in advanced cancers. The method was immunoSEQ multiplex PCR; TCRdb's version includes in-frame clones alone and lacks a portion of them. The data show 50,000 to 55,000 clones, roughly 88% seen once. The material was CD4+ or CD8+ T cells sorted from blood, obtained in a trial of the OX40 agonist ivuxolimab. These TCRs come from an adult with an advanced solid tumor such as melanoma, head and neck, liver or kidney cancer.

The chain is built from TRBV5-1 and TRBJ2-7; 7 bases line up with TRBD2. This CDR3 contains 14 residues. V trimming: 4 bases; J trimming: 7 bases; junction bases outside the gene matches: 11. Germline lookup yields CDR1 SGHRS and CDR2 YFSETQ. This chain's CDR3 is CASSPGTTPREQYF. The CDR3 nucleotides are TGCGCCAGCAGCCCCGGGACTACCCCCAGGGAGCAGTACTTC.

V usage is TRBV10-3 and J usage is TRBJ1-1; no firm D call. V gave up 7 bases and J gave up 3 bases, with 12 bases separating them. This CDR3 spans 13 amino acids. Germline assignment: CDR1 ENHRY and CDR2 SYGVKD. As DNA, the CDR3 is TGTGCCATCACCCCCGGACGGTACACTGAAGCTTTCTTT. This codes for CAITPGRYTEAFF.

Details on this clone: At the DNA level, this CDR3 is encoded by other sequences in the same sample as well. The chain uses TRBV2 and TRBJ2-7; D may match TRBD1 or TRBD2 (5 bases each). Trimming pared 7 bases from V and 7 bases from J, leaving 20 bases between. Germline V gene lookup returns CDR1 SNHLY and CDR2 FYNNEI. CDR3 length: 14 residues. The CDR3 spells CASTGRGVGGEQYF. CDR3 bases: TGTGCCAGCACCGGGCGAGGGGTGGGTGGGGAGCAGTACTTC.

This clone has only one observation. The CDR3 DNA reads TGTGCCAGCAGTTACGGCAGAACCTACGAGCAGTACTTC. This translates into CASSYGRTYEQYF. The J gene is TRBJ2-7, the V gene TRBV6-5; no clear D gene. CDR3 length equals 13 residues. V lost 2 bases and J 2 bases, leaving 7 bases between the germline ends. Germline V gene sequence: CDR1 MNHEY, CDR2 SVGAGI.

The gene calls are TRBV30 and TRBJ2-5; 7 bases match TRBD2. The V gene's germline CDR1 is GTSNPN and CDR2 SVGIG (reference sequence). The CDR3 length is 13 residues. V was clipped by 0 bases and J by 5 bases; unmatched bases: 3. The DNA of the CDR3 is TGTGCCTGGAGTGTGACCGGGGGGGAGACCCAGTACTTC. Protein sequence: CAWSVTGGETQYF.

The chain carries TRBV10-2 and TRBJ2-1; TRBD2 might be the D (6 bases). CDR1 WSHSY and CDR2 SAAADI come from the germline V gene. This CDR3 comprises 14 residues. Trimming cost V 8 bases and J 4 bases, with 15 bases left between them. CDR3 DNA sequence: TGCGCCAGCCGTGCCCGGGGGACTTACAATGAGCAGTTCTTC. It codes for CASRARGTYNEQFF.

V and J are TRBV7-6 and TRBJ2-7, with D possibly being TRBD1 (5 bases). From germline, CDR1 is SGHVS and CDR2 FNYEAQ. The V gene lost 2 bases and the J gene lost 6 bases, with 17 bases spanning the gap. CDR3 length: 15 residues. The CDR3 is CASSLMAGISGEQYF. The CDR3 DNA follows: TGTGCCAGCAGCTTAATGGCAGGGATCTCAGGCGAGCAGTACTTC.

The genes are TRBV29-1 and TRBJ2-7; D unresolved. CDR1 is SQVTM and CDR2 is ANQGSEA in the germline V gene. Trimming removed 4 bases from V and 1 base from J, with 5 bases in between. This CDR3 comprises 11 residues. In nucleotides, the CDR3 is TGCAGCGTTGTAGAGTCCTACGAGCAGTACTTC. As protein: CSVVESYEQYF.

This rearrangement joins TRBV21-1 to TRBJ2-6; the D call of TRBD2 is as the table states it, not checked on the DNA. TRBV21-1 is a pseudogene. This CDR3 has 16 residues. CDR3 DNA sequence: TGTGCCAGCAGCAAAATTTTAGTAGCTGGGGCCAACGTCCTGACTTTC. Translating gives CASSKILVAGANVLTF.

This clone occurred once. The J gene is TRBJ2-7, the V gene TRBV5-8; 7 bases align to TRBD1. The CDR3 runs to 14 residues. V trimming: 4 bases; J trimming: 5 bases; junction bases outside the gene matches: 9. The V gene's germline CDR1 is SGHTS and CDR2 YDEGEE. CDR3 region: CASSDTGVKDEQYF. CDR3 DNA sequence: TGTGCCAGCAGCGATACAGGGGTTAAGGACGAGCAGTACTTC.

This clone was counted between two and nine times. The chain combines TRBV14 with TRBJ1-5; no firm D call. The CDR3 has 13 amino acids. V was clipped by 4 bases and J by 6 bases, with 10 bases between them. Germline V gene data show CDR1 as SGHDN and CDR2 as FVKESK. The CDR3 loop is CASSPGLGQPQHF. DNA for the CDR3: TGTGCCAGCAGCCCCGGCTTAGGTCAGCCCCAGCATTTT.

This clone was observed once. The V and J genes are TRBV5-1 and TRBJ2-1; 9 bases agree with TRBD2. The V segment lost 0 bases and the J segment 7 bases; nucleotides outside the gene matches: 5. Germline loops: CDR1 SGHRS, CDR2 YFSETQ. The CDR3 contains 15 residues. The chain's CDR3 is CASSLAAGGRNEQFF. Written as DNA, the CDR3 is TGCGCCAGCAGCTTGGCAGCGGGAGGTAGGAATGAGCAGTTCTTC.

J is TRBJ2-7 and V is TRBV5-4; 9 positions agree with TRBD2. CDR3 size: 15 residues. Germline V CDR1 and CDR2: SGHNT, YYREEE (reference sequence). Trimming removed 5 bases from V and 1 base from J; junction bases left unmatched: 7. DNA of the CDR3: TGTGCCAGCAGGGGCGGACTAGCGCTTTCCTACGAGCAGTACTTC. Translation gives CASRGGLALSYEQYF. The variable domain in full, completed from reference TRBV5-4 and TRBJ2-7, reads ETGVTQSPTHLIKTRGQQVTLRCSSQSGHNTVSWYQQALGQGPQFIFQYYREEENGRGNFPPRFSGLQFPNYSSELNVNALELDDSALYLCASRGGLALSYEQYFGPGTRLTVT.

This clone showed up just once. The rearrangement links TRBV7-3 to TRBJ2-3; perhaps TRBD1 as D (6 bases). The CDR3 length is 16 residues. V lost 0 bases to trimming and J lost 4 bases, with 14 bases between them. Germline V gene data show CDR1 as SGHTA and CDR2 as FQGTGA. The CDR3 DNA follows: TGTGCCAGCAGCTTAACGTTACGAGGGGGTTCAGATACGCAGTATTTT. This encodes CASSLTLRGGSDTQYF.

This clone has more than one count but fewer than ten. The chain combines TRBV30 with TRBJ1-1, with D unresolved. V lost 5 bases, J lost 0 bases, and 1 base lay in between. Looked up from germline, CDR1 is GTSNPN and CDR2 is SVGIG (reference sequence). This CDR3 is built from 10 residues. CDR3 nucleotides: TGTGCCTGGGTGAACACTGAAGCTTTCTTT. Its protein is CAWVNTEAFF.

The rearrangement links TRBV5-1 to TRBJ2-1, with 7 bases lining up with TRBD2. Trimming removed 9 bases from V and 0 bases from J; junction bases left unmatched: 6. The CDR3 runs 14 residues. CDR1 is SGHRS, CDR2 YFSETQ, per germline. The CDR3 nucleotides are TGCGCCACCTCGGGGGGTAGCTCCTACAATGAGCAGTTCTTC. Amino acids: CATSGGSSYNEQFF.

This clone was seen a single time. CDR3 sequence (DNA): TGTGCCAGCAGCTTACAGACAGAGTACTATGGCTACACCTTC. This gives the protein CASSLQTEYYGYTF. V usage is TRBV5-5 and J usage is TRBJ1-2; D might be TRBD1 (5 bases). Germline CDR1 SGHKS, CDR2 YYEKEE (reference sequence). V was clipped by 2 bases and J by 3 bases, with 11 bases between them. The CDR3 runs to 14 residues.

CDR3 in DNA: TGTGCCAGCAGAATGACTAGCGGGGGGGCAAATGAGCAGTTCTTC. This codes for CASRMTSGGANEQFF. This chain links TRBV11-2 with TRBJ2-1; TRBD2 agrees at 14 bases. The V segment lost 6 bases and the J segment 7 bases; nucleotides outside the gene matches: 5. In germline, CDR1 is SGHAT, CDR2 FQNNGV. The CDR3 is 15 residues long.

The genes are TRBV5-1 and TRBJ1-3; D remains unclear. Germline V gene sequence: CDR1 SGHRS, CDR2 YFSETQ. Trimming removed 1 base at V and 1 base at J, with 9 bases between. The CDR3 is 15 amino acids. The CDR3 DNA follows: TGCGCCAGCAGCTTGTACGGGGAATCTGGAAACACCATATATTTT. It translates to CASSLYGESGNTIYF. The full variable domain, rest sourced from reference TRBV5-1 and TRBJ1-3, is KAGVTQTPRYLIKTRGQQVTLSCSPISGHRSVSWYQQTPGQGLQFLFEYFSETQRNKGNFPGRFSGRQFSNSRSEMNVSTLELGDSALYLCASSLYGESGNTIYFGEGSWLTVV.

The table lists this clone with a count of one. The CDR3 spells CASSPRQGGIGTQYF. The CDR3 DNA follows: TGTGCCAGCAGCCCGCGACAGGGTGGGATTGGTACGCAGTATTTT. The chain recombines TRBV7-3 with TRBJ2-3; 7 bases align to TRBD1. This CDR3 spans 15 amino acids. Germline V gene sequence: CDR1 SGHTA, CDR2 FQGTGA. V shed 5 bases and J 8 bases; nucleotides not matched to a gene: 13. The complete variable domain, with remaining parts taken from reference TRBV7-3 and TRBJ2-3, reads GAGVSQTPSNKVTEKGKYVELRCDPISGHTALYWYRQSLGQGPEFLIYFQGTGAADDSGLPNDRFFAVRPEGSVSTLKIQRTERGDSAVYLCASSPRQGGIGTQYFGPGTRLTVL.

The rearrangement joins TRBV28 to TRBJ1-2, with D tentatively TRBD1 (5 bases). Trimming pared 8 bases from V and 8 bases from J, leaving 15 bases between. The CDR3 loop spans 12 amino acids. Germline CDR1 and CDR2: MDHEN and SYDVKM. CDR3 bases: TGTGCCAGCCGGGGCAGTTTAGGCGGCTACACCTTC. Its protein is CASRGSLGGYTF.

The rearrangement links TRBV7-9 to TRBJ2-3; D possibly corresponds to TRBD1 (6 bases). V lost 2 bases and J lost 6, with 12 bases in between. CDR1 is SEHNR, CDR2 FQNEAQ, per germline (reference sequence). The CDR3 consists of 14 residues. CDR3 sequence: CASSLSQGMDTQYF. CDR3 coding DNA: TGTGCCAGCAGCTTAAGCCAGGGGATGGATACGCAGTATTTT.

This chain connects TRBV19 to TRBJ2-7, with a tentative D call TRBD1 (6 bases). The CDR3 has 14 residues. V lost 3 bases, J lost 3 bases, and 12 bases lay in between. CDR1 and CDR2 from the germline V gene are LNHDA and SQIVND (reference sequence). The CDR3 spells CASSMGQGYYEQYF. CDR3 sequence (DNA): TGTGCCAGTAGTATGGGGCAGGGGTACTACGAGCAGTACTTC.

This sequence joins TRBV28 and TRBJ1-5; D remains unclear. The CDR3 spans 12 residues. Germline CDR1 is MDHEN and CDR2 is SYDVKM. Trimming shortened V by 6 bases and J by 1 base, and 4 bases separated the two germline ends. CDR3: CASRGSNQPQHF. The CDR3 DNA sequence: TGTGCCAGCAGAGGCAGCAATCAGCCCCAGCATTTT.

This clone was observed a single time. The V call is TRBV9, the J call TRBJ2-2, with unresolved D. The CDR3 is 14 amino acids. With 1 base removed from V and 3 bases from J, the gap between germline ends came to 7 bases. Per germline, CDR1 SGDLS and CDR2 YYNGEE. CDR3 sequence reads: CASSVSPDTGELFF. The CDR3 DNA reads as TGTGCCAGCAGCGTATCCCCCGACACCGGGGAGCTGTTTTTT.

The V and J genes are TRBV25-1 and TRBJ1-4; weak D call: TRBD1 (6 bases). Germline V gene data show CDR1 as MGHDK and CDR2 as SYGVNS. The CDR3 runs 13 residues. V was pared by 8 bases and J by 7 bases, with 14 bases between. The CDR3 sequence is CASQRGFSEKLFF. In DNA form, the CDR3 reads TGTGCCAGCCAAAGGGGGTTTAGTGAAAAACTGTTTTTT.